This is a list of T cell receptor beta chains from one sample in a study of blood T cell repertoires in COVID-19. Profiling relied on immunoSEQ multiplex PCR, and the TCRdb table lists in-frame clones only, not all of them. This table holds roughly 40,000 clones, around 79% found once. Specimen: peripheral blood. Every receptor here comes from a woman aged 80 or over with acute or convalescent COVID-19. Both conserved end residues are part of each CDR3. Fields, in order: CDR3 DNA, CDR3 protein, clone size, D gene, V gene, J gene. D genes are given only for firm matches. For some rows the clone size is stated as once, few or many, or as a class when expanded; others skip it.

DNA: TGCGCCAGCAGCAGCAGCGGGGGGGCTAGCGGTCAAGAGACCCAGTACTTC; CDR3: CASSSSGGASGQETQYF; size: NA; D: TRBD2; V: TRBV4-3; J: TRBJ2-5
DNA: TGTGCCAGCTCACCAGAGACAGGGAGCAATCAGCCCCAGCATTTT; CDR3: CASSPETGSNQPQHF; size: NA; D: TRBD1; V: TRBV18; J: TRBJ1-5
DNA: TGTGCCAGCAGCTCAAGCGGGAGAGCCTACAATGAGCAGTTCTTC; CDR3: CASSSSGRAYNEQFF; size: NA; D: TRBD2; V: TRBV7-3; J: TRBJ2-1
DNA: TGTGCCAGCCGAAGTCGGACAGGGGCCGGGGAGACCCAGTACTTC; CDR3: CASRSRTGAGETQYF; size: once; D: TRBD1; V: TRBV2; J: TRBJ2-5
DNA: TGTGCCAGCAGTGTTAGGGGCGAGCAGTACTTC; CDR3: CASSVRGEQYF; size: NA; D: NA; V: TRBV2; J: TRBJ2-7
DNA: TGCGCCAGCAGCTTGGCCTTAGCGGGAGTTTCCAATGAGCAGTTCTTC; CDR3: CASSLALAGVSNEQFF; size: NA; D: TRBD2; V: TRBV5-1; J: TRBJ2-1
DNA: TGTGCCAGCAGTCCCCGGGACAGGGTAAATGGCTACACCTTC; CDR3: CASSPRDRVNGYTF; size: few; D: TRBD1; V: TRBV6-5; J: TRBJ1-2
DNA: TGTGCCAGCAGTTACGAGGCCAACTCTGGAAACACCATATATTTT; CDR3: CASSYEANSGNTIYF; size: NA; D: NA; V: TRBV6-6; J: TRBJ1-3
DNA: TGTGCCAGCAGTGATACAGGTCTCAATCAGCCCCAGCATTTT; CDR3: CASSDTGLNQPQHF; size: NA; D: NA; V: TRBV6-1; J: TRBJ1-5
DNA: TGTGCCAGCAGTCTAACTAGCCCCGGGGAGCTGTTTTTT; CDR3: CASSLTSPGELFF; size: NA; D: NA; V: TRBV6-2/TRBV6-3; J: TRBJ2-2
DNA: TGTGCCACTAAGAAGGACTTCACAGATACGCAGTATTTT; CDR3: CATKKDFTDTQYF; size: NA; D: NA; V: TRBV12-3/TRBV12-4; J: TRBJ2-3
DNA: TGTGCCAGCAGCCATTTCGGGACTAGCGGCCCAGGGGAGACCCAGTACTTC; CDR3: CASSHFGTSGPGETQYF; size: NA; D: TRBD2; V: TRBV3-1/TRBV3-2; J: TRBJ2-5
DNA: TGTGCCAGCAGCAAAACAGGGTACAATCAGCCCCAGCATTTT; CDR3: CASSKTGYNQPQHF; size: NA; D: NA; V: TRBV6-6; J: TRBJ1-5
DNA: TGCAGCGTTGCGGAGGGTTACGGCAATGAGCAGTTCTTC; CDR3: CSVAEGYGNEQFF; size: NA; D: NA; V: TRBV29-1; J: TRBJ2-1
DNA: TGTGCCAGCAGCTTAGTAGCGGGAGGGGGAACAGATACGCAGTATTTT; CDR3: CASSLVAGGGTDTQYF; size: once; D: TRBD2; V: TRBV7-2; J: TRBJ2-3